Listed below are T cell receptor beta chains from one sample, sequenced in a study of shared clonotypes between healthy human individuals. Here immunoSEQ multiplex PCR was the method, and the copy in TCRdb shows in-frame clones only, minus some. The profile shows 1.5 million to 2.5 million clones, about 95% of them singletons. The sample consisted of naive CD8+ T cells sorted from blood. The receptors here all came from a man aged 18 to 35 in good health. Both conserved end residues are trimmed from each CDR3. Size is omitted from some rows. Given values are once, few, many or a class for expanded clones.

j_call clone_size v_call cdr3_aa
TRBJ2-2 once TRBV28 ASSFLGSSTGELF
TRBJ2-7 . TRBV7-9 ASSQGTGGWGEQY
TRBJ2-7 once TRBV4-2 ASSQDPTGAYEQY
TRBJ2-1 once TRBV6-5 ASSPGLAGANEQF
TRBJ2-3 . TRBV10-3 AISDLGQENTDTQY
TRBJ2-7 . TRBV30 ALQGASYEQY
TRBJ2-1 . TRBV7-6 ASSPGGGGAYEQF
TRBJ2-3 . TRBV11-2 ASSPLGAGSPDTQY
TRBJ1-2 . TRBV4-3 ASSQAEGFDGYT
TRBJ2-7 . TRBV30 AWSVGGVYEQY
TRBJ2-7 . TRBV7-9 ASIPITYEQY
TRBJ2-7 . TRBV10-3 AISGEGGEQY
TRBJ1-5 . TRBV27 ASSLLGYSNQPQH
TRBJ2-1 . TRBV5-4 ASSLGGLEQF
TRBJ2-3 . TRBV11-2 ASSLVGGTDTQY
TRBJ2-3 . TRBV11-2 ASSLGLIGY
TRBJ1-4 . TRBV6-5 ASSYRGLGEKLF
TRBJ2-5 . TRBV6-6 ASSYIEGQGN
TRBJ1-1 . TRBV29-1 SVEAPRGRTEAF
TRBJ2-7 . TRBV7-9 ASSIPGTSGVYEQY
TRBJ1-3 . TRBV28 ASSLAGESGNTIY
TRBJ2-7 . TRBV9 ASSINPDYEQY
TRBJ2-1 . TRBV27 AIYGGNEQF
TRBJ2-2 . TRBV10-3 AISGGGTGELF